This TCR beta chain was sequenced during a study of T cell responses to AZD1222 COVID-19 vaccine. Sequenced by immunoSEQ multiplex PCR; TCRdb stores in-frame clones only, minus some. The data show roughly 130,000 clones, 88% seen once. Germline CDR1 reads LNHDA; CDR2 reads SQIVND (reference sequence). The CDR3 has 14 amino acids. V dropped 7 bases and J dropped 3 bases, with 16 bases sitting between them. This clone has just one count. The sample here was peripheral blood, taken on day 0 of MenACWY control vaccination. The V call is TRBV19, the J call TRBJ2-7; D unclear. This TCR was sampled from an adult in good health. The CDR3: CASNNLGLGYEQYF. In nucleotides, the CDR3 is TGTGCCAGTAACAACCTGGGTCTTGGCTACGAGCAGTACTTC.